Presented here are 5 T cell receptor beta chains from one specimen sequenced in a study of CD8+ T cells in alopecia areata. Extraction of RNA preceded its reverse transcription into cDNA, which served as the sequencing template. Generated by immunoSEQ multiplex PCR, the TCRdb table keeps only in-frame clones and is missing some. The sample lists over 150,000 clones, about 60% seen once, with 14% in the top ten. As to treatment: oral pan-JAK inhibitor, 5-10 mg twice daily. Source: CD4+ T cells sorted from blood, taken at week 24, from a patient treated with tofacitinib. The receptors shown here come from a human donor with alopecia areata.

This chain links TRBV30 with TRBJ2-6; D tentatively reads TRBD1 or TRBD2 (6 bases each). The germline CDR1 and CDR2 sequences are GTSNPN and SVGIG (reference sequence). There are 17 residues in the CDR3. Trimming removed 5 bases at V and 0 bases at J, with 17 bases between. The CDR3 protein is CAWGGGQPNSGANVLTF. The CDR3 DNA reads as TGTGCCTGGGGGGGAGGACAGCCAAACTCTGGGGCCAACGTCCTGACTTTC.

This clone was seen only a few times. The V gene is TRBV30, the J gene TRBJ1-5; D not resolved. Germline CDR1 is GTSNPN and CDR2 is SVGIG (reference sequence). Trimming shortened V by 2 bases and J by 0 bases, and 11 bases separated the two germline ends. The CDR3 has 15 residues. CDR3 loop: CAWSTIGPSNQPQHF. CDR3 bases: TGTGCCTGGAGTACCATCGGACCTAGCAATCAGCCCCAGCATTTT. Variable domain in full (rest from reference TRBV30 and TRBJ1-5): SQTIHQWPATLVQPVGSPLSLECTVEGTSNPNLYWYRQAAGRGLQLLFYSVGIGQISSEVPQNLSASRPQDRQFILSSKKLLLSDSGFYLCAWSTIGPSNQPQHFGDGTRLSIL.

CDR3 nucleotide sequence: TGCAGCGTTCTAAGGGTCGGCACTGAAGCTTTCTTT. This encodes CSVLRVGTEAFF. The chain employs TRBV29-1 and TRBJ1-1; no definite D call. This CDR3 region has 12 residues. V shed 5 bases and J shed 4 bases, with 11 bases lying between them. Germline-derived CDR1 and CDR2 are SQVTM and ANQGSEA. Looking up the rest from reference TRBV29-1 and TRBJ1-1 gives the full variable domain: SAVISQKPSRDICQRGTSLTIQCQVDSQVTMMFWYRQQPGQSLTLIATANQGSEATYESGFVIDKFPISRPNLTFSTLTVSNMSPEDSSIYLCSVLRVGTEAFFGQGTRLTVV.

The rearrangement links TRBV30 to TRBJ2-7, with D maybe TRBD1 (6 bases). With 0 bases removed from V and 4 bases from J, the gap between germline ends came to 13 bases. In germline, CDR1 is GTSNPN, CDR2 SVGIG (reference sequence). The CDR3 sequence is 14 residues long. Written as DNA, the CDR3 is TGTGCCTGGAGTGTAGGGGGATCTTTATACGAGCAGTACTTC. Protein sequence: CAWSVGGSLYEQYF.

The chain's CDR3 is CSVERRLTDTQYF. The CDR3 DNA follows: TGCAGCGTTGAACGTCGACTCACAGATACGCAGTATTTT. The rearrangement uses TRBV29-1 and TRBJ2-3; D gene ambiguous. Germline CDR1 SQVTM, CDR2 ANQGSEA. There are 13 residues in the CDR3. V was clipped by 2 bases and J by 2 bases, with 8 bases between them.